This T cell receptor (beta chain) was obtained from a study of blood T cell repertoires in COVID-19. Study-level information: COVID-19 samples from acute and convalescent phases originated in the United States, Italy and Spain.

Clones were read by immunoSEQ multiplex PCR, and TCRdb kept only the in-frame ones, dropping some. The data hold fewer than 500,000 clones, with roughly 86% observed a single time. Participants had their cohort set by participant-reported clinical history. Cohort 3 recovered donors had two negative PCRs, clearance, or symptom resolution. Per germline, CDR1 SNHLY and CDR2 FYNNEI. CDR3 length equals 12 residues. The V and J ends lost 1 base and 8 bases respectively, with 8 bases between them. Regarding this clone: The sample holds other DNA sequences that translate to the same CDR3.

The clonotype was recovered from a man in his thirties or forties who had recovered from COVID-19. The chain couples TRBV2 to TRBJ1-2; D uncertain. Sequences were obtained from PBMCs or T cells enriched from blood (not recorded which). CDR3 in DNA: TGTGCCAGCAGTGAAGGTGGAGAGGGCTACACCTTC. It encodes CASSEGGEGYTF.